The sequence of this T cell receptor (beta chain) was determined in a study of blood T cell repertoires in COVID-19. The table came from immunoSEQ multiplex PCR; TCRdb's copy has only in-frame clones and leaves some out. The data hold around 250,000 clones, with approximately 83% observed a single time. Trimming pared 10 bases from V and 5 bases from J, leaving 20 bases between. Germline CDR1 is MNHEY and CDR2 is SVGAGI. The CDR3 is made up of 14 amino acids. This clone was seen just once. The sequenced sample was peripheral blood. This TCR came from a middle-aged man with active or convalescent COVID-19. The chain combines TRBV6-5 with TRBJ1-2, with D possibly matching TRBD1 (6 bases). CDR3 coding DNA: TGTGCCACCCAGAGAGGGCAGGGACATTATGGCTACACCTTC. This translates into CATQRGQGHYGYTF.